The entry below describes one TCR beta chain. Antigen: not known. One entry per CDR3 protein, called by TCRdb with MiXCR from the RT-PCR reads. The table lists about 500,000 distinct CDR3 sequences, around 13% of them singletons. The data originate from a study of response to subunit inactivated influenza vaccine. Findings and limits, study-wide: New T cells are recruited in small numbers by each seasonal influenza vaccination, according to the authors' suggestion.

The V gene lost 8 bases and the J gene lost 9 bases, with 20 bases spanning the gap. The length of the CDR3 is 14 residues. CDR1 and CDR2 from the germline V gene are MNHEY and SVGEGT. The starting material was PBMCs from blood, obtained roughly 47 days after vaccination. The source is a man aged 50 to 59 who received an inactivated influenza vaccine. The chain couples TRBV6-2 or TRBV6-3 to TRBJ2-1; perhaps TRBD2 as D (7 bases). The chain's CDR3 is CASRKLGGPIEQFF. The CDR3 coding sequence is TGTGCCAGCCGAAAGCTCGGGGGGCCCATTGAGCAGTTCTTC.